These 3 T cell receptor beta chains were sequenced from one sample in a study of T cell repertoires in cytomegalovirus infection. No antigens are known for them. MiXCR, run by TCRdb on the reads, gives a single entry per CDR3 protein. The sample includes roughly 730,000 distinct CDR3 sequences, roughly 33% seen only once; the top ten take 15% to 20%. The sequenced sample was cultured PBMCs, obtained from culture after CMV antigen stimulation. Every receptor here comes from a human donor in good health (CMV status not recorded). Some clones in this sample may be carry-over from other donors' samples.

This clonotype has only a few counts. The chain carries TRBV20-1 and TRBJ2-7, with D hard to call. The CDR3 is 12 residues long. The V gene lost 6 bases and the J gene lost 2 bases, with 11 bases spanning the gap. Germline CDR1 is DFQATT and CDR2 is SNEGSKA (reference sequence). The CDR3, as DNA: TGCAGTGCACTTACAGAAGCCTACGAGCAGTACTTC. It specifies CSALTEAYEQYF.

The V call is TRBV20-1, the J call TRBJ1-5; D remains ambiguous. Germline-derived CDR1 and CDR2 are DFQATT and SNEGSKA (reference sequence). V lost 0 bases and J 3 bases, leaving 15 bases between the germline ends. There are 16 residues in the CDR3. Here the CDR3 DNA reads TGCAGTGCTAGAGATCTAAGGGTGGAATTCAATCAGCCCCAGCATTTT. Amino acids: CSARDLRVEFNQPQHF.

The sample holds one count of this clonotype. The CDR3 DNA follows: TGCAGTGGATCTAACATGGACACTGAAGCTTTCTTT. Its translation is CSGSNMDTEAFF. The chain uses TRBV20-1 and TRBJ1-1; no reliable D call. There are 12 residues in the CDR3. The germline V gene has CDR1 DFQATT and CDR2 SNEGSKA (reference sequence). The V end was cut by 7 bases, the J end by 3 bases, with 12 bases between.